Presented here are 11 T cell receptor beta chains from one specimen sequenced in a study of patients and donors after allogeneic stem cell transplantation. A single record per CDR3 protein comes from TCRdb applying MiXCR to the RT-PCR reads. This table has 200,000 to 250,000 distinct CDR3 sequences, about 14% appearing once. The sequenced sample consisted of blood, either unsorted or a sorted T cell fraction (not recorded which). The receptors come from a human donor who was either an allogeneic HSCT recipient or a stem cell or donor lymphocyte infusion donor (not recorded which). It is not recorded whose cells these are; they may come from a transplant donor.

This clonotype has ten or more counts. The CDR3 region has the DNA TGTGCCAGCAGCAAATTTACAGGGCCGAACTTC. This codes for CASSKFTGPNF. The chain recombines TRBV21-1 with TRBJ2-1; TRBD1, as called in the table, went unchecked against the DNA. TRBV21-1 is a pseudogene locus. CDR3 length: 11 residues.

The chain links TRBV6-2 or TRBV6-3 to TRBJ2-2, with 8 nucleotides matching TRBD2. The V gene's germline CDR1 is MNHEY and CDR2 SVGEGT. The CDR3 spans 15 residues. J gave up 1 base and V 2 bases, and 0 bases lay outside the gene matches. The DNA for the CDR3 is TGTGCCAGCAGTTACACTAGCGGGAACACCGGGGAGCTGTTTTTT. Protein: CASSYTSGNTGELFF.

The chain uses TRBV7-3 and TRBJ2-5; D is possibly TRBD2 (6 bases). V was pared by 5 bases and J by 4 bases, with 11 bases between. The CDR3 has 13 residues. The V gene's germline CDR1 is SGHTA and CDR2 FQGTGA. The CDR3 loop reads CASSPQGGETQYF. The CDR3 DNA follows: TGTGCCAGCAGCCCGCAGGGAGGAGAGACCCAGTACTTC.

This clonotype was detected a few times. The chain carries TRBV7-9 and TRBJ2-5, with TRBD2 identical over 11 bases. Trimming removed 4 bases from V and 2 bases from J; junction bases left unmatched: 9. The length of the CDR3 is 17 residues. The germline gives CDR1 SEHNR, CDR2 FQNEAQ (reference sequence). The CDR3 sequence is CASSSRLRLAGQETQYF. The CDR3 DNA sequence: TGTGCCAGCAGCTCGAGATTAAGACTAGCGGGACAAGAGACCCAGTACTTC.

In its sample, this clonotype was seen once. V and J are TRBV2 and TRBJ2-1; D remains ambiguous. The germline CDR1 and CDR2 sequences are SNHLY and FYNNEI. Trimming stripped 2 bases from V and 9 bases from J, with 17 bases between. The CDR3 covers 15 residues. The CDR3 is CASSETHNQVSEQFF. The CDR3 nucleotides read TGTGCCAGCAGTGAAACACATAACCAAGTCAGTGAGCAGTTCTTC.

V gene TRBV5-1 combines with J gene TRBJ2-7, with TRBD1 identical over 8 bases. The CDR3 is made up of 15 amino acids. Germline-derived CDR1 and CDR2 are SGHRS and YFSETQ. Trimming cost V 0 bases and J 6 bases; bases outside gene matches: 8. In nucleotides, the CDR3 is TGCGCCAGCAGCTTGGGTCAGGGGGCAGTAGGCGAGCAGTACTTC. This codes for CASSLGQGAVGEQYF.

The chain recombines TRBV20-1 with TRBJ1-5, with a tentative D call TRBD1 (6 bases). Trimming cost V 5 bases and J 3 bases, with 20 bases left between them. Per germline, CDR1 DFQATT and CDR2 SNEGSKA (reference sequence). The CDR3 has 16 residues. CDR3 coding DNA: TGCAGTGCTCCCGGGAGGGGGGGATCGATCAATCAGCCCCAGCATTTT. Amino acid sequence: CSAPGRGGSINQPQHF.

This clonotype has more than one count but fewer than ten. The chain joins TRBV19 to TRBJ2-1; D ambiguous. Germline assignment: CDR1 LNHDA and CDR2 SQIVND (reference sequence). V was pared by 8 bases and J by 5 bases, with 7 bases between. The CDR3 extends over 11 amino acids. The CDR3 nucleotides are TGTGCCAGTGACAACGACAATGAGCAGTTCTTC. Translation gives CASDNDNEQFF.

This clonotype was counted at least ten times. The gene calls are TRBV12-3 or TRBV12-4 and TRBJ2-2, with 8 bases fitting TRBD2. The CDR3 has 16 residues. Germline trimming cut 5 bases from V and 1 base from J; bases unmatched to any gene: 6. CDR3 nucleotide sequence: TGTGCCAGCAGTCCCGGGGGGGCGGTGAACACCGGGGAGCTGTTTTTT. Protein: CASSPGGAVNTGELFF.

This clonotype occurred a few times. The chain combines TRBV29-1 with TRBJ1-1; D not certain. The CDR3 covers 13 residues. The germline V gene has CDR1 SQVTM and CDR2 ANQGSEA. V shed 5 bases and J shed 6 bases, with 16 bases lying between them. The CDR3 sequence: CSVRDFIGAEAFF. DNA of the CDR3: TGCAGCGTTCGGGATTTCATCGGCGCTGAAGCTTTCTTT.

This clonotype has only a few counts. The rearrangement links TRBV15 to TRBJ2-6, with 10 bases lining up with TRBD1. V was clipped by 3 bases and J by 11 bases; unmatched bases: 7. This CDR3 is built from 15 residues. CDR1 and CDR2 from the germline V gene are LNHNV and YYDKDF (reference sequence). The CDR3 DNA reads as TGTGCCACCAGCAGGGAAATGGGACAGGGGTACGTCCTGACTTTC. Amino acids: CATSREMGQGYVLTF.